A selection of T cell receptor beta chains follows, all from one sample in a study of T-cell memory formation after mild COVID-19. TCRdb analysed the 5' RACE reads with MiXCR anew, one entry per CDR3 protein. The data contain 540,000 or so distinct CDR3 sequences, roughly 20% of them singletons. The specimen was PBMCs or a T cell subset sorted from them (not recorded which). The receptors here all came from an adult woman who had mild COVID-19 (a few samples of this study predate the infection). Cell type and time point are not known. Both conserved end residues are part of each CDR3. Part of the rows lack a size; the others show once, few, many or a class for expanded clones.

abundance: few
v_gene: TRBV7-2
CDR3aa: CASSPDRAANTEAFF

abundance: few
v_gene: TRBV29-1
CDR3aa: CSVVQGTGYTF

abundance: .
v_gene: TRBV14
CDR3aa: CASSPLAEIYNEQFF

abundance: few
v_gene: TRBV4-1
CDR3aa: CASSQVLNQPQHF

abundance: many
v_gene: TRBV7-8
CDR3aa: CASSLVGSGRTDTQYF

abundance: .
v_gene: TRBV11-3
CDR3aa: CASSPTASGIAGELFF

abundance: .
v_gene: TRBV25-1
CDR3aa: CASSGGLAGYNEQFF

abundance: .
v_gene: TRBV29-1
CDR3aa: CSVEGAIGADYEQYF

abundance: .
v_gene: TRBV5-1
CDR3aa: CASSLLGGTDYGYTF

abundance: .
v_gene: TRBV7-9
CDR3aa: CASSLNDRVNSPLHF

abundance: few
v_gene: TRBV2
CDR3aa: CASRGTENTGELFF

abundance: .
v_gene: TRBV6-5
CDR3aa: CASRTGIANTEAFF

abundance: .
v_gene: TRBV7-7
CDR3aa: CASSIRTGYQETQYF

abundance: few
v_gene: TRBV7-8
CDR3aa: CASSLGDSLNEQFF

abundance: few
v_gene: TRBV7-9
CDR3aa: CASSLVPLDRGEQYF

abundance: .
v_gene: TRBV19
CDR3aa: CASSIRAPRTSGGRSYEQYF

abundance: few
v_gene: TRBV5-1
CDR3aa: CASSLGGQLTDTQYF

abundance: .
v_gene: TRBV9
CDR3aa: CASSTSGTANYGYTF

abundance: .
v_gene: TRBV5-1
CDR3aa: CASSLGGTGENYEQYF

abundance: .
v_gene: TRBV5-1
CDR3aa: CASSRQTGTDRPYEQYF

abundance: few
v_gene: TRBV5-1
CDR3aa: CASSLGWDYEQYF

abundance: .
v_gene: TRBV7-2
CDR3aa: CASSSLGLAGRETQYF

abundance: few
v_gene: TRBV7-9
CDR3aa: CASSLAGEIGELFF

abundance: few
v_gene: TRBV5-6
CDR3aa: CASSPSIIAERQETQYF

abundance: .
v_gene: TRBV7-8
CDR3aa: CASSLGRVASYEQYF

abundance: many
v_gene: TRBV7-7
CDR3aa: CASSLDGVYAYEQYF

abundance: .
v_gene: TRBV20-1
CDR3aa: CSARTLLGHEQYF

abundance: few
v_gene: TRBV10-3
CDR3aa: CAISERREGPAADTQYF

abundance: many
v_gene: TRBV20-1
CDR3aa: CSARAPSGRERDTQYF

abundance: .
v_gene: TRBV7-2
CDR3aa: CASSLVVRNTEAFF

abundance: .
v_gene: TRBV2
CDR3aa: CASTEQGRETQYF

abundance: .
v_gene: TRBV27
CDR3aa: CASSEGAWGTDTQYF

abundance: once
v_gene: TRBV7-3
CDR3aa: CASSPDSGGGTDTQYF

abundance: .
v_gene: TRBV29-1
CDR3aa: CSAQRITDTQYF

abundance: .
v_gene: TRBV5-1
CDR3aa: CASSKAFGLSYNEQFF

abundance: many
v_gene: TRBV20-1
CDR3aa: CSASSFGPTVEAFF

abundance: many
v_gene: TRBV5-4
CDR3aa: CASRQSGRAATQYF

abundance: few
v_gene: TRBV7-7
CDR3aa: CASSVGVNGELFF

abundance: many
v_gene: TRBV7-3
CDR3aa: CASSLLAGSTDTQYF

abundance: few
v_gene: TRBV2
CDR3aa: CASTLRGRFVSYEQYF

abundance: .
v_gene: TRBV6-2/TRBV6-3
CDR3aa: CASSYSVGQGAGTEAFF

abundance: few
v_gene: TRBV6-5
CDR3aa: CASRTGVGNTIYF

abundance: few
v_gene: TRBV6-2/TRBV6-3
CDR3aa: CASNSPPDRASQPQHF

abundance: few
v_gene: TRBV7-3
CDR3aa: CASSFTADTEAFF

abundance: few
v_gene: TRBV4-2
CDR3aa: CASSVGGSGAGVYNEQFF